These T cell receptor beta chains were read from a single sample in a study of blood T cells in healthy people across ages. Via MiXCR, TCRdb re-called the 5' RACE reads, giving one row per CDR3 protein. The sample lists over 700,000 distinct CDR3 sequences, about 48% occurring once. Sequencing was performed on blood. Every receptor here comes from a man aged 80 or over in good health. Both conserved end residues are part of each CDR3.

j_call	v_call	cdr3_aa
TRBJ2-4	TRBV5-1	CASRLTGPGNIQYF
TRBJ2-5	TRBV25-1	CASSEYYQETQYF
NA	TRBV24-1	CATSDGQYNEQYF
TRBJ1-2	TRBV5-5	CASSLGAASYYGYTF
TRBJ2-7	TRBV20-1	CSASGSGAYEQYF
TRBJ1-6	TRBV28	CASSFGQTYGSPLHF
TRBJ2-7	TRBV4-1	CASSGLAGTRAYEQYF
TRBJ2-5	TRBV6-6	CASSPIRAGVETQYF
TRBJ2-5	TRBV5-5	CASSLDFRAPGGQYF
TRBJ1-6	TRBV6-5	CASSYWTGNNSPLHF
TRBJ2-5	TRBV7-3	CASSNNGVGKETQYF
TRBJ1-1	TRBV30	CAWSVRGRNTEAFF
TRBJ2-5	TRBV27	CASSSGQKYQETQYF
TRBJ1-2	TRBV28	CASSPGRSYTF
TRBJ2-5	TRBV24-1	CATSDFLGQGYQETQYF
TRBJ1-1	TRBV6-5	CASRSGAEAFF
TRBJ2-1	TRBV7-3	CASSDTSFSYDEQFF
TRBJ2-7	TRBV9	CASSAPGTSIYEQYF
NA	TRBV20-1	CSARPLRTGQGFNEQYF
TRBJ1-2	TRBV20-1	CSARGDRGLNYGYTF
TRBJ1-1	TRBV11-2	CASSRGAEAFF
TRBJ1-2	TRBV3-1	CASSQEGDREGGYTF
TRBJ2-6	TRBV3-1	CASSQALSSGANVLTF
TRBJ1-1	TRBV29-1	CSVLPRDTEAFF
TRBJ2-3	TRBV6-6	CASSYASPTDTQYF
TRBJ2-6	TRBV2	CASSEDVLTF
TRBJ1-2	TRBV29-1	CSVDSGGDGYTF
TRBJ1-5	TRBV15	CATSRDLRVSQHF
TRBJ1-4	TRBV7-2	CASSLKKATNEKLFF
TRBJ2-1	TRBV18	CASSPLSGPGSYNEQFF
TRBJ2-5	TRBV13	CASSTRQGQETQYF
TRBJ2-3	TRBV20-1	CSAKSAGTTDTQYF
TRBJ2-1	TRBV24-1	CATSDLGTSGKDEQFF
TRBJ2-5	TRBV7-9	CASSPPWTGEETQYF
TRBJ2-1	TRBV5-1	CASSFLRTGSYNEQFF
TRBJ2-4	TRBV29-1	CSVEIGGAWAKNIQYF
TRBJ1-1	TRBV10-3	CAITRDRGLDNTEAFF
NA	TRBV5-1	CASSLLAGPSYNEQYF
TRBJ2-3	TRBV7-9	CASSLEGGSRYAYF
TRBJ2-1	TRBV25-1	CASSYPGGGYNEQFF
TRBJ2-5	TRBV11-2	CASSDPGGKETQYF
TRBJ2-2	TRBV20-1	CSARGLAGTLANTGELFF
TRBJ2-4	TRBV7-9	CASSPAGTGLAKNIQYF
TRBJ1-2	TRBV15	CATSRDLEGGDGYTF
TRBJ2-1	TRBV6-2/TRBV6-3	CASGHLGRAGDNNEQFF